One and the same sample provided the 25 T cell receptor beta chains below, sequenced in a study of shared clonotypes between healthy human individuals. Libraries were prepared by immunoSEQ multiplex PCR; TCRdb keeps only in-frame clonotypes and omits some of them. Of approximately 1,500,000 clones in the sample, nearly 99% were seen once. Sequencing was performed on naive CD4+ T cells sorted from blood. The subset was: CD45RA+ positively selected. The receptors here all came from a man aged 25-45 years in good health.

In DNA, the CDR3 is TGTGCCAGCAGTTTGGGCAACTCCTACGAGCAGTACTTC. Amino acid sequence: CASSLGNSYEQYF. The chain is built from TRBV6-6 and TRBJ2-7; D uncertain. V was shortened by 4 bases and J by 0 bases, with 7 bases between the two germline ends. There are 13 residues in the CDR3. The germline V gene encodes CDR1 MNHNY and CDR2 SVGAGI (reference sequence).

The chain recombines TRBV7-2 with TRBJ1-1; D may be TRBD1 (5 bases). Trimming shortened V by 1 base and J by 10 bases, and 10 bases separated the two germline ends. The CDR3 loop spans 12 amino acids. Germline values: CDR1 SGHTA, CDR2 FQGNSA. CDR3: CASSLESRGAFF. Here the CDR3 DNA reads TGTGCCAGCAGCTTAGAAAGTAGGGGAGCTTTCTTT. Full variable domain (missing parts from reference TRBV7-2 and TRBJ1-1): GAGVSQSPSNKVTEKGKDVELRCDPISGHTALYWYRQSLGQGLEFLIYFQGNSAPDKSGLPSDRFSAERTGGSVSTLTIQRTQQEDSAVYLCASSLESRGAFFGQGTRLTVV.

This sequence joins TRBV10-1 and TRBJ2-7; weak D call: TRBD2 (5 bases). The CDR3 has 15 amino acids. V lost 7 bases and J 7 bases, leaving 23 bases between the germline ends. Germline CDR1 reads WNHNN; CDR2 reads SYGVQD (reference sequence). This CDR3 reads CASNLPGRPLREQYF. The CDR3 coding sequence is TGCGCCAGCAATCTTCCGGGGAGACCTCTACGAGAGCAGTACTTC.

Remarks on this clone: Other DNA sequences in the same sample also yield this CDR3. The genes are TRBV5-1 and TRBJ1-5, with unresolved D. The V gene's germline CDR1 is SGHRS and CDR2 YFSETQ. There are 15 residues in the CDR3. Trimming took 0 bases from V and 1 from J, leaving 8 bases between them. CDR3 residues: CASSLEGFSNQPQHF. The CDR3 DNA follows: TGCGCCAGCAGCTTGGAGGGATTCAGCAATCAGCCCCAGCATTTT.

Remarks on this clone: Other DNA variants within this sample encode the same CDR3. The chain links TRBV20-1 to TRBJ2-3, with D unclear. This CDR3 contains 11 residues. V was cut by 4 bases and J by 3 bases, with 5 bases left in between. Germline V gene sequence: CDR1 DFQATT, CDR2 SNEGSKA (reference sequence). In DNA form, the CDR3 reads TGCAGTGCTAAGATAACAGATACGCAGTATTTT. Its protein is CSAKITDTQYF.

J is TRBJ1-5 and V is TRBV7-9; no clear D. The CDR3 spans 15 residues. Germline CDR1 is SEHNR and CDR2 is FQNEAQ (reference sequence). The V end lost 0 bases, the J end lost 4 bases, and 10 bases lay between the germline ends. In DNA form, the CDR3 reads TGTGCCAGCAGCTTAGCTCACAGTGCTAATCAGCCCCAGCATTTT. As protein: CASSLAHSANQPQHF.

V gene TRBV6-5 combines with J gene TRBJ2-2, with D tentatively TRBD2 (6 bases). Germline-derived CDR1 and CDR2 are MNHEY and SVGAGI. The ends were cut back, 4 bases at V and 6 bases at J, with 15 bases in the middle. The CDR3 spans 15 residues. CDR3 protein: CASSSTGRSAGELFF. The CDR3 nucleotides are TGTGCCAGCAGTTCGACCGGGAGATCGGCCGGGGAGCTGTTTTTT.

This rearrangement joins TRBV6-6 to TRBJ1-2; D unclear. Trimming removed 5 bases from V and 2 bases from J, with 9 bases in between. The CDR3 has 13 amino acids. From germline, CDR1 is MNHNY and CDR2 SVGAGI (reference sequence). The CDR3 protein is CASSRTGNYGYTF. CDR3 DNA: TGTGCCAGCAGTCGGACGGGGAACTATGGCTACACCTTC.

V and J are TRBV5-1 and TRBJ1-1; D is ambiguous. Germline lookup yields CDR1 SGHRS and CDR2 YFSETQ. The CDR3 has 12 amino acids. V was cut by 1 base and J by 0 bases, with 1 base left in between. In DNA form, the CDR3 reads TGCGCCAGCAGCTTGATGAACACTGAAGCTTTCTTT. Translated: CASSLMNTEAFF.

The chain is built from TRBV5-1 and TRBJ1-1; a weak D match, TRBD1 (5 bases). V was clipped by 3 bases and J by 4 bases, with 13 bases between them. The CDR3 spans 14 residues. The V gene's germline CDR1 is SGHRS and CDR2 YFSETQ. The CDR3 region is CASSWDGWGTEAFF. In nucleotides, the CDR3 is TGCGCCAGCAGCTGGGACGGATGGGGCACTGAAGCTTTCTTT.

This rearrangement joins TRBV4-1 to TRBJ1-4; D ambiguous. This CDR3 comprises 16 residues. V was clipped by 4 bases and J by 7 bases, with 19 bases between them. From germline, CDR1 is MGHRA and CDR2 YSYEKL. The CDR3 DNA follows: TGCGCCAGCAGCCTCCCGATGCTGGTCCTTGGTGAAAAACTGTTTTTT. Its protein is CASSLPMLVLGEKLFF.

CDR3 region: CASSRDLLTGSWTGELFF. For the CDR3, the DNA is TGCGCCAGCAGCCGGGACCTACTTACAGGGTCGTGGACCGGGGAGCTGTTTTTT. The chain links TRBV4-3 to TRBJ2-2; D is perhaps TRBD1 (6 bases). The CDR3 contains 18 residues. Trimming stripped 4 bases from V and 5 bases from J, with 23 bases between. Per germline, CDR1 LGHNA and CDR2 YSLEER.

This chain joins TRBV10-1 and TRBJ1-1; 10 bases agree with TRBD1. The CDR3 consists of 15 residues. Germline lookup yields CDR1 WNHNN and CDR2 SYGVQD (reference sequence). V shed 0 bases and J 3 bases; nucleotides not matched to a gene: 1. The CDR3 region is CASSESGTGDTEAFF. Here the CDR3 DNA reads TGCGCCAGCAGTGAGTCCGGGACAGGGGACACTGAAGCTTTCTTT.

The chain combines TRBV6-6 with TRBJ2-7; 7 bases agree with TRBD2. Germline V lookup: CDR1 MNHNY, CDR2 SVGAGI (reference sequence). The CDR3 covers 16 residues. Unmatched junction bases numbered 15, after V lost 7 bases and J lost 3 bases. The CDR3 reads CASNPPRGRDYYEQYF. The CDR3 region has the DNA TGTGCCAGCAATCCTCCTCGGGGGAGGGATTACTACGAGCAGTACTTC.

The V gene is TRBV27, the J gene TRBJ2-7; D is unresolved. V gave up 6 bases and J gave up 2 bases, with 5 bases separating them. CDR1 MNHEY and CDR2 SMNVEV come from the germline V gene (reference sequence). The CDR3 length is 11 residues. The CDR3 DNA is TGTGCCAGCAGACCCCCCTACGAGCAGTACTTC. The encoded protein is CASRPPYEQYF.

This clone has only one observation. CDR3 in amino acids: CASSLLAGGSPGELFF. The CDR3 DNA is TGTGCCAGCAGTTTACTAGCGGGAGGGTCTCCCGGGGAGCTGTTTTTT. This chain joins TRBV28 and TRBJ2-2; 12 bases map to TRBD2. V was clipped by 2 bases and J by 6 bases; unmatched bases: 4. Germline CDR1 is MDHEN and CDR2 is SYDVKM. There are 16 residues in the CDR3.

This sequence joins TRBV7-8 and TRBJ2-2; either TRBD1 or TRBD2 may supply D (5 bases each). The CDR3 consists of 15 residues. Trimming removed 2 bases from V and 3 bases from J, with 10 bases in between. Germline CDR1 reads SGHVS; CDR2 reads FQNEAQ. CDR3 sequence: CASSLIRDHTGELFF. DNA of the CDR3: TGTGCCAGCAGCTTAATTCGGGACCACACCGGGGAGCTGTTTTTT.

The chain carries TRBV9 and TRBJ2-7; 10 positions agree with TRBD2. CDR1 is SGDLS, CDR2 YYNGEE, per germline. This CDR3 has 15 amino acids. V lost 0 bases, J lost 3 bases, and 3 bases stayed unmatched. The CDR3 reads CASSVGGLAVYEQYF. The CDR3, as DNA: TGTGCCAGCAGCGTAGGAGGACTAGCGGTCTACGAGCAGTACTTC.

With respect to this clone: The sample carries other DNA sequences with the same CDR3. The V and J genes are TRBV7-2 and TRBJ2-5; D not certain. Germline V CDR1 and CDR2: SGHTA, FQGNSA. The CDR3 consists of 12 residues. Trimming cost V 2 bases and J 5 bases, with 6 bases left between them. This CDR3 reads CASSLLRETQYF. CDR3 DNA: TGTGCCAGCAGCTTACTTCGGGAGACCCAGTACTTC.

This clone was seen only once. The chain couples TRBV18 to TRBJ2-3; 7 bases agree with TRBD1. Germline loops: CDR1 KGHSH, CDR2 LQKENI. Losses at the gene ends were 3 bases for V and 7 bases for J; bases not matched to a gene: 10. The CDR3 totals 15 residues. The CDR3 DNA follows: TGTGCCAGCTCACCTATCCCGGGACAGCGTCATACGCAGTATTTT. It yields the protein CASSPIPGQRHTQYF. Full variable domain (outside the CDR3, taken from reference TRBV18 and TRBJ2-3): NAGVMQNPRHLVRRRGQEARLRCSPMKGHSHVYWYRQLPEEGLKFMVYLQKENIIDESGMPKERFSAEFPKEGPSILRIQQVVRGDSAAYFCASSPIPGQRHTQYFGPGTRLTVL.

This sequence joins TRBV11-2 and TRBJ1-1, with 11 bases fitting TRBD1. CDR1 is SGHAT and CDR2 is FQNNGV in the germline V gene. This CDR3 is built from 13 residues. The ends lost 1 base at V and 11 bases at J; junction bases unmatched: 3. The CDR3 protein is CASSLVGTGGAFF. In DNA form, the CDR3 reads TGTGCCAGCAGCTTAGTGGGGACAGGGGGGGCTTTCTTT.

The gene calls are TRBV19 and TRBJ1-4; D remains ambiguous. V lost 9 bases and J lost 10, with 15 bases in between. The length of the CDR3 is 12 residues. Germline V gives CDR1 LNHDA, CDR2 SQIVND (reference sequence). Here the CDR3 reads CASSPLGGKLFF. DNA of the CDR3: TGTGCCAGCAGTCCCCTTGGCGGAAAACTGTTTTTT.

J is TRBJ1-2 and V is TRBV5-8, with TRBD1 as a possible D gene (6 bases). This CDR3 is built from 16 residues. The germline V gene encodes CDR1 SGHTS and CDR2 YDEGEE. V dropped 3 bases and J dropped 8 bases, with 23 bases sitting between them. The CDR3 nucleotides are TGTGCCAGCAGCTCGAAGGGGGGCTTCCTTCGTGGGGGCTACACCTTC. This encodes CASSSKGGFLRGGYTF.

This clone occurred once. The chain combines TRBV7-2 with TRBJ1-4; D not certain. This CDR3 comprises 17 residues. Trimming removed 5 bases at V and 8 bases at J, with 24 bases between. Looked up from germline, CDR1 is SGHTA and CDR2 is FQGNSA. CDR3: CASSLGSGRVAGEKLFF. The CDR3 DNA follows: TGTGCCAGCAGCCTAGGGTCCGGCCGAGTGGCTGGAGAAAAACTGTTTTTT.

This chain connects TRBV7-8 to TRBJ2-3; 7 bases are shared with TRBD2. The CDR3 runs 14 residues. Looked up from germline, CDR1 is SGHVS and CDR2 is FQNEAQ. With 4 bases clipped from V and 3 bases from J, the junction kept 4 bases outside the gene matches. CDR3 sequence: CASSSGLVTDTQYF. In nucleotides, the CDR3 is TGTGCCAGCAGCTCCGGACTAGTTACAGATACGCAGTATTTT.